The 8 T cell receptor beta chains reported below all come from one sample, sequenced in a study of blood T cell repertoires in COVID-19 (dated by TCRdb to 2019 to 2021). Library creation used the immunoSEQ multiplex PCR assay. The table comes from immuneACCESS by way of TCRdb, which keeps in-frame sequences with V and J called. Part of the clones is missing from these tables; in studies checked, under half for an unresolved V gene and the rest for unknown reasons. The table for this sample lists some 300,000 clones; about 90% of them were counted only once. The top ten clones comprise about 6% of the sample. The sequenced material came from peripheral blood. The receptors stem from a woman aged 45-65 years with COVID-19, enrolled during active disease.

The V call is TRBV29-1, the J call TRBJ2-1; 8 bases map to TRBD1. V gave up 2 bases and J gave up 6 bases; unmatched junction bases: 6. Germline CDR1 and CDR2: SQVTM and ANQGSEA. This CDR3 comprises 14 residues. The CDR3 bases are TGCAGCGTTGAAAAGACAGGGGTGTTCAATGAGCAGTTCTTC. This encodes CSVEKTGVFNEQFF.

The CDR3 nucleotides read TGTGCCAGCAGATCCGGGACAGGGGGCCTCGAAGTCCCCTATGGCTACACCTTC. Protein: CASRSGTGGLEVPYGYTF. This rearrangement joins TRBV5-4 to TRBJ1-2, with 12 bases aligning to TRBD1. This CDR3 has 18 residues. The V gene's germline CDR1 is SGHNT and CDR2 YYREEE (reference sequence). The V gene end was trimmed by 5 bases and the J gene end by 4 bases; junction bases not matched to a gene: 15.

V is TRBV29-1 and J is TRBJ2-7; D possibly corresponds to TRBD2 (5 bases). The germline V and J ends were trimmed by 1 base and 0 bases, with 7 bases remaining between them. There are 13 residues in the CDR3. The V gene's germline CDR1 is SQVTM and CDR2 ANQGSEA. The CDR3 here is CSVEGEGSYEQYF. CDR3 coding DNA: TGCAGCGTTGAAGGTGAGGGCTCCTACGAGCAGTACTTC.

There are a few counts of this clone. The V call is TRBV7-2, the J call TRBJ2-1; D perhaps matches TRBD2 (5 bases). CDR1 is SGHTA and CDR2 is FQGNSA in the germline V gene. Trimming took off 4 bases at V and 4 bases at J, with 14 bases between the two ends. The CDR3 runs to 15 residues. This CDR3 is CASSYGLNTYNEQFF. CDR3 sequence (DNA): TGTGCCAGCAGCTATGGACTTAATACGTACAATGAGCAGTTCTTC.

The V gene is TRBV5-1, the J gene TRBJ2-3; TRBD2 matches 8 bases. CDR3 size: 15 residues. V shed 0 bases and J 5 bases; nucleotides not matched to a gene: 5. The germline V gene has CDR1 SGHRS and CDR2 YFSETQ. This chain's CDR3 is CASSLVAGGGDTQYF. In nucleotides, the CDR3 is TGCGCCAGCAGCTTGGTCGCGGGAGGAGGAGATACGCAGTATTTT.

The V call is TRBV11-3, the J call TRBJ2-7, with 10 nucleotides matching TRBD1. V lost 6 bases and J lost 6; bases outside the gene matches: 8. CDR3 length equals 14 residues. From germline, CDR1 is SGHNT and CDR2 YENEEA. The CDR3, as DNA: TGTGCCAGCAGTTCAGACAGGGGGCGAAGCGAGCAGTACTTC. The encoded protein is CASSSDRGRSEQYF. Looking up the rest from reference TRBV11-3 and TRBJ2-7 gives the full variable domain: EAGVVQSPRYKIIEKKQPVAFWCNPISGHNTLYWYLQNLGQGPELLIRYENEEAVDDSQLPKDRFSAERLKGVDSTLKIQPAELGDSAVYLCASSSDRGRSEQYFGPGTRLTVT.

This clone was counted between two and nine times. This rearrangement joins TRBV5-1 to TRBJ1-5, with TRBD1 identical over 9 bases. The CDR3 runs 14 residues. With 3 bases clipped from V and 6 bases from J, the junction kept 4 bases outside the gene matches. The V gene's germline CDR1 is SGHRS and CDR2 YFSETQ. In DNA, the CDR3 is TGCGCCAGCAGCTCCGGGACAGGGAGTCAGCCCCAGCATTTT. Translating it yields CASSSGTGSQPQHF. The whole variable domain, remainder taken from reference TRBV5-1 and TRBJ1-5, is KAGVTQTPRYLIKTRGQQVTLSCSPISGHRSVSWYQQTPGQGLQFLFEYFSETQRNKGNFPGRFSGRQFSNSRSEMNVSTLELGDSALYLCASSSGTGSQPQHFGDGTRLSIL.

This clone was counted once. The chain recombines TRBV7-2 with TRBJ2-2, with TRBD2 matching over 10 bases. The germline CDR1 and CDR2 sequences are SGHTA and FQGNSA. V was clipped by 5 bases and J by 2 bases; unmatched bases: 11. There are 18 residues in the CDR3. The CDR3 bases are TGTGCCAGCAGCCAAGTGACTAGCGGGCCCGTTAACACCGGGGAGCTGTTTTTT. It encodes CASSQVTSGPVNTGELFF.